This TCR beta chain was observed in a study of siplizumab effects on memory and regulatory T cells. Findings and limits, study-wide: Naive T cells apparently outstripped memory cells in diversity and seemed major alloresponse contributors. Many proliferating CD4+ or CD8+ clones remained unclassified. Roughly 75-95% of them could not be assigned either a naive or a memory phenotype.

A remark on this clone: Antigen: not known.

The V gene's germline CDR1 is MNHNS and CDR2 SASEGT. This CDR3 spans 16 amino acids. V lost 4 bases, J lost 0 bases, and 6 bases stayed unmatched. The repertoire was sequenced with immunoSEQ multiplex PCR; TCRdb's copy has only in-frame clones and lacks some. Here the sample spans fewer than 100,000 clones, 94% being singletons. Input material: non-Treg CD4+ T cells sorted from blood. The chain carries TRBV6-1 and TRBJ1-5, with 7 bases that match TRBD1. This receptor was obtained from a human donor in good health. CDR3 region: CASSGPGTDSNQPQHF. In DNA form, the CDR3 reads TGTGCCAGCAGTGGACCCGGGACAGATAGCAATCAGCCCCAGCATTTT.